The rows below give T cell receptor beta chains drawn from one sample of a study of long-term antiretroviral therapy in people with HIV. TCRdb keeps only in-frame clones here, not all; method: immunoSEQ multiplex PCR. The repertoire holds some 18,000 clones, roughly 80% seen once, with roughly 15% in the top ten. The material was unsorted PBMCs, obtained roughly 2.1 years before starting antiretroviral therapy. The receptors stem from a man aged 30-40 years with HIV. Both conserved end residues are part of each CDR3.

v_call	j_call	cdr3_aa
TRBV19	TRBJ2-6	CASTNGDSGHTGANVLTF
TRBV30	TRBJ1-1	CAWVNTEAFF
TRBV5-1	TRBJ2-5	CASSLQGEYQETQYF
TRBV25-1	TRBJ2-2	CASSAVGTGYTGELFF
TRBV7-2	TRBJ2-7	CASSLDRVGGEQYF
TRBV5-4	TRBJ2-1	CASSWDSQNEQFF
TRBV29-1	TRBJ2-7	CSVQRGLSSYEQYF
TRBV9	TRBJ2-7	CASSVGTDTYEQYF
TRBV5-4	TRBJ1-2	CASSQQGAEGRGYTF
TRBV6-5	TRBJ2-7	CASSYSTGSSYEQYF
TRBV5-1	TRBJ2-1	CASSQKTSESYNEQFF
TRBV7-7	TRBJ2-1	CASSPQPPGQGWNEQFF
TRBV5-1	TRBJ2-5	CASSFDQETQYF
TRBV19	TRBJ2-4	CASSIGIVDIQYF
TRBV18	TRBJ2-3	CASSRAAPPDTQYF
TRBV5-6	TRBJ2-3	CASSPGTDTQYF
TRBV9	TRBJ1-2	CASSEGTGARGYTF
TRBV7-3	TRBJ2-7	CASSGGTSGSGYEQYF
TRBV5-4	TRBJ2-7	CASSEPDRALYEQYF
TRBV11-2	TRBJ2-5	CASHGGKTTVTQETQYF
TRBV27	TRBJ2-2	CASGIGDPNTGELFF
TRBV2	TRBJ2-7	CASSESRTSGSRYF
TRBV5-8	TRBJ1-1	CASSIFSWGAFF
TRBV7-9	TRBJ2-2	CASSILTGELFF
TRBV10-3	TRBJ2-3	CAISDSSSPDTQYF
TRBV7-2	TRBJ1-3	CASSLVAGGGNTIYF
TRBV27	TRBJ1-1	CASSLTPGAGTEAFF
TRBV20-1	TRBJ2-1	CSASDHEQFF
TRBV5-4	TRBJ2-7	CASSLGGDREYF
TRBV30	TRBJ2-1	CAWRKPGLNEQFF
TRBV4-2	TRBJ1-2	CASSQSTGQYGYTF
TRBV7-2	TRBJ2-2	CASRSGTANTGELFF
TRBV10-3	TRBJ1-6	CAISQGSPDNSPLHF
TRBV13	TRBJ2-7	CASSLGDLTSGTYEQYF
TRBV27	TRBJ2-7	CASSLLGGPTYEQYF
TRBV9	TRBJ2-7	CASSAGGEDAQYF
TRBV30	TRBJ2-2	CAWSEIIGELFF
TRBV9	TRBJ1-3	CASSSEGANGNTIYF
TRBV5-1	TRBJ2-1	CASSFYGTDYNEQFF
TRBV29-1	TRBJ2-6	CSVTGTGVSSGANVLTF
TRBV7-9	TRBJ2-7	CASSSVSGRLSYEQYF
TRBV6-5	TRBJ2-7	CAASGVYYEQYF
TRBV5-4	TRBJ1-2	CASRLPGQGSGGYTF
TRBV27	TRBJ2-5	CASSFGTGGETQYF
TRBV27	TRBJ2-1	CASSRTGTAAYNEQFF